What follows are 11 T cell receptor beta chains derived from one specimen sequenced in a study of cytomegalovirus exposure and HLA in healthy donors. The PCR contained 60 Vbeta and 13 Jbeta primers. Produced via immunoSEQ multiplex PCR; TCRdb's table is partial and in-frame only. The sample includes around 140,000 clones, around 82% of them seen just once. Sample: PBMCs. Every receptor here comes from a female donor in good health and CMV-seronegative.

This clone was counted a few times. The genes are TRBV5-6 and TRBJ2-7; 9 bases map to TRBD1. The CDR3 covers 15 residues. The germline V gene encodes CDR1 SGHDT and CDR2 YYEEEE. V lost 5 bases to trimming and J lost 3 bases; unmatched junction nucleotides: 9. This CDR3 is CASRDRGSWNYEQYF. DNA of the CDR3: TGTGCCAGCAGGGACAGGGGTTCATGGAACTACGAGCAGTACTTC.

This clone showed up just a few times. V is TRBV7-9 and J is TRBJ2-2, with unresolved D. Trimming left V 3 bases short and J 0 bases short, with 5 bases between. This CDR3 spans 14 amino acids. Germline V gene sequence: CDR1 SEHNR, CDR2 FQNEAQ (reference sequence). The CDR3 here is CASSFFPNTGELFF. Here the CDR3 DNA reads TGTGCCAGCAGCTTCTTCCCGAACACCGGGGAGCTGTTTTTT.

The rearrangement links TRBV7-9 to TRBJ1-3; D not certain. The CDR3 spans 15 residues. Trimming shortened V by 6 bases and J by 0 bases, and 12 bases separated the two germline ends. Germline V CDR1 and CDR2: SEHNR, FQNEAQ (reference sequence). Here the CDR3 reads CASRSPGSSGNTIYF. The CDR3 DNA is TGTGCCAGCAGATCTCCCGGGAGCTCTGGAAACACCATATATTTT.

This rearrangement joins TRBV15 to TRBJ2-3; 7 bases are shared with TRBD2. The germline gives CDR1 LNHNV, CDR2 YYDKDF (reference sequence). CDR3 length: 17 residues. J lost 3 bases, V lost 2 bases, and 11 bases had no gene match. The CDR3: CATSRPIPGLNTDTQYF. Here the CDR3 DNA reads TGTGCCACCAGCAGACCAATCCCGGGACTAAATACAGATACGCAGTATTTT.

The sample holds one count of this clone. This sequence joins TRBV10-1 and TRBJ2-1, with D possibly being TRBD1 (6 bases). The V gene lost 6 bases and the J gene lost 7 bases, with 19 bases spanning the gap. Germline CDR1 is WNHNN and CDR2 is SYGVQD (reference sequence). The CDR3 contains 15 residues. The CDR3 loop reads CASRDGTNKGNEQFF. As DNA, the CDR3 is TGCGCCAGCAGGGACGGGACAAACAAGGGGAATGAGCAGTTCTTC.

This clone counts as medium-sized. The J gene is TRBJ1-5, the V gene TRBV6-1; weak D call: TRBD1 (5 bases). The CDR3 is made up of 15 amino acids. CDR1 and CDR2 from the germline V gene are MNHNS and SASEGT. Trimming removed 0 bases at V and 6 bases at J, with 12 bases between. The CDR3 DNA reads as TGTGCCAGCAGTGAAGCGGGAGGGGCTACTCAGCCCCAGCATTTT. Residues: CASSEAGGATQPQHF.

The gene calls are TRBV19 and TRBJ1-2; D not certain. Trimming took off 4 bases at V and 7 bases at J, with 16 bases between the two ends. Germline CDR1 is LNHDA and CDR2 is SQIVND (reference sequence). CDR3 length: 14 residues. CDR3 region: CASSSSGLRSGYTF. Here the CDR3 DNA reads TGTGCCAGTAGTAGCTCCGGACTCCGGAGTGGCTACACCTTC.

The CDR3 DNA sequence: TGCGCCAGCAGCTTGGTTGGGCAGGGTGACGGCGAGCAGTACTTC. Amino acids: CASSLVGQGDGEQYF. The chain uses TRBV5-1 and TRBJ2-5; possibly TRBD1 for D (5 bases). Judging by the DNA end, TRBJ2-7 fits better; the J call may be wrong. The CDR3 is made up of 15 amino acids. Looked up from germline, CDR1 is SGHRS and CDR2 is YFSETQ.

The V call is TRBV5-1, the J call TRBJ2-1, with D possibly TRBD2 on 6 matching bases. The CDR3 contains 18 residues. The V end was cut by 3 bases, the J end by 1 base, with 20 bases between. Germline CDR1 and CDR2: SGHRS and YFSETQ. The CDR3 reads CASSSGERRGASYNEQFF. CDR3 bases: TGCGCCAGCAGCTCGGGAGAGAGACGGGGCGCGTCCTACAATGAGCAGTTCTTC. The entire variable domain, with the rest obtained from reference TRBV5-1 and TRBJ2-1, is as follows: KAGVTQTPRYLIKTRGQQVTLSCSPISGHRSVSWYQQTPGQGLQFLFEYFSETQRNKGNFPGRFSGRQFSNSRSEMNVSTLELGDSALYLCASSSGERRGASYNEQFFGPGTRLTVL.

The sample holds one count of this clone. The chain carries TRBV5-1 and TRBJ2-7; D remains unclear. The CDR3 extends over 13 amino acids. Trimming took 4 bases from V and 2 from J, leaving 10 bases between them. The V gene's germline CDR1 is SGHRS and CDR2 YFSETQ. The CDR3 spells CASSLTPTYEQYF. The CDR3 DNA sequence: TGCGCCAGCAGCCTGACACCTACCTACGAGCAGTACTTC.

The chain employs TRBV18 and TRBJ1-4; no clear D gene. Germline CDR1 and CDR2: KGHSH and LQKENI. The CDR3 covers 16 residues. V dropped 1 base and J dropped 7 bases, with 16 bases sitting between them. CDR3 loop: CASSPREQVGAEKLFF. Here the CDR3 DNA reads TGTGCCAGCTCACCACGGGAGCAAGTGGGTGCTGAAAAACTGTTTTTT.